A selection of T cell receptor beta chains follows, all from one sample in a study of blood T cell repertoires in COVID-19. Using immunoSEQ multiplex PCR, the repertoire was profiled, and TCRdb retains in-frame clones only, with some absent. The sample shows about 210,000 clones, roughly 85% of them seen only once. The sample was peripheral blood. Source of these receptors: a woman aged 70-85 years with COVID-19, enrolled during active disease. Both conserved end residues are part of each CDR3. A D gene is named only where the DNA matches it firmly. Not every row has a clone size; where given, it reads once, few, many or a size class.

TRBJ2-7 . TRBV2 . CASSEGAWQGRAYEQYF
TRBJ1-6 . TRBV19 TRBD1 CASSMALGQVSSYNSPLHF
TRBJ1-2 . TRBV19 . CASSIQVRPTGNYGYTF
TRBJ1-6 . TRBV11-2 TRBD1 CASSPGQGSLYNSPLHF
TRBJ2-7 . TRBV9 TRBD1 CASSYSGTGGIYEQYF
TRBJ1-4 few TRBV5-1 TRBD1 CASSFEGAREKLFF
TRBJ2-2 . TRBV19 TRBD2 CASTSNAGGSGELFF
TRBJ1-1 . TRBV6-5 . CASTQPGSPAAYAFF
TRBJ2-2 . TRBV7-2 TRBD1 CASSLMGTANTGELFF
TRBJ1-1 . TRBV5-1 . CASSLTSLANTEAFF
TRBJ1-2 . TRBV5-4 TRBD1 CASSLQGAPYGYTF
TRBJ1-2 . TRBV19 TRBD1 CASSIAGDRVLHGYTF
TRBJ1-1 . TRBV7-3 TRBD1 CASSPGQGEAFF
TRBJ2-1 . TRBV10-3 TRBD2 CAISEGRESRNEQFF
TRBJ1-4 . TRBV19 . CASRKLPAEKLFF
TRBJ2-1 once TRBV24-1 TRBD1 CATSAGQGSNEQFF
TRBJ2-5 . TRBV7-8 . CASSSQTGHQETQYF
TRBJ2-1 . TRBV18 TRBD1 CASSPPDRGYNEQFF
TRBJ2-5 . TRBV3-1/TRBV3-2 TRBD1 CASSQARQGGETQYF
TRBJ2-5 . TRBV19 . CASRPGHGETQYF
TRBJ2-1 . TRBV5-4 TRBD1 CASSSRDRASGEQFF
TRBJ1-2 . TRBV9 . CASSGGRPSHGYTF
TRBJ1-5 . TRBV24-1 . CATSDSTGSRPQHF
TRBJ1-4 . TRBV7-8 TRBD1 CASSLTGVSNEKLFF
TRBJ1-1 . TRBV19 . CASTLRGGDTEAFF
TRBJ2-1 . TRBV5-8 . CASSRSPRQAWNEQFF
TRBJ2-2 . TRBV19 TRBD1 CASSTGGYTGELFF
TRBJ1-2 once TRBV9 . CASSVVPGNYGYTF
TRBJ1-4 . TRBV4-2 TRBD1 CASSQVSGGDGEKLFF
TRBJ1-2 . TRBV27 TRBD1 CASSSGQGIYGYTF
TRBJ2-5 . TRBV5-5 TRBD2 CASSTGGPWETQYF
TRBJ1-2 . TRBV7-2 . CASSLAWSINYGYTF
TRBJ2-1 . TRBV7-2 TRBD2 CASSQPTSGGVYNEQFF
TRBJ1-1 . TRBV2 TRBD1 CATDRGGLNTEAFF
TRBJ2-5 . TRBV12-5 . CASGMRQYLLGETQYF
TRBJ1-1 few TRBV6-1 TRBD1 CASSEVRDRVAFF
TRBJ1-1 . TRBV27 TRBD1 CASRYRTGEAFF
TRBJ2-4 . TRBV29-1 TRBD2 CSATGLGKNIQYF
TRBJ2-3 . TRBV15 . CATSRDGAGWTQYF
TRBJ1-4 . TRBV4-2 TRBD1 CASSPGQANEKLFF
TRBJ2-1 . TRBV27 TRBD2 CASSSLTSGYNNEQFF
TRBJ2-7 . TRBV19 TRBD1 CASSILGQGAYEQYF
TRBJ1-1 . TRBV18 . CASSLRGGSTEAFF
TRBJ1-1 . TRBV5-5 TRBD1 CASSPQTGIITEAFF
TRBJ1-6 . TRBV6-5 TRBD1 CASSYSDRGDSPLHF
TRBJ2-5 . TRBV14 . CASSQVEGWTQYF
TRBJ1-2 . TRBV3-1/TRBV3-2 . CASSQPPGYLYGYTF
TRBJ1-2 few TRBV6-2/TRBV6-3 . CASSYSSVGTYYGYTF
TRBJ2-1 . TRBV5-4 . CASSLVGAHEQFF
TRBJ1-2 few TRBV6-5 . CASRLTGFYGYTF
TRBJ1-6 once TRBV19 . CASSTGGSSPLHF
TRBJ1-5 . TRBV5-8 . CASSPGQLNQPQHF
TRBJ2-7 . TRBV3-1/TRBV3-2 . CASSQDANFRTYEQYF
TRBJ2-7 . TRBV4-2 . CASSQDPPGEFLGYEQYF
TRBJ1-1 . TRBV9 . CASSVVSGTEAFF
TRBJ2-3 once TRBV18 . CASSPQTFHTDTQYF
TRBJ2-1 . TRBV11-3 . CASSLGVGSEQFF
TRBJ2-1 . TRBV7-2 TRBD1 CASSLGGQGAEFF
TRBJ2-5 . TRBV5-1 TRBD2 CASSFLLAGARQETQYF
TRBJ1-6 . TRBV6-5 TRBD1 CASSYDRGNSPLHF